The clone carrying this TCR beta chain appeared once. Its antigen is still unknown. The V end was cut by 3 bases, the J end by 2 bases, with 11 bases between. The germline V gene has CDR1 SGHDT and CDR2 YYEEEE. The length of the CDR3 is 14 residues. The sample comes from a study of T-cell reconstitution after alpha-beta-depleted transplantation in children. Study-wide results and limits: A year post-transplant, T-cell counts and diversity derived mostly from newly produced T cells. Roughly two months post-transplant, alpha-beta T cells reportedly originated from several hundred graft clones that had expanded.

This sample's TCRbeta library carried unique molecular identifier barcodes. One entry per CDR3 protein, called by TCRdb with MiXCR from the PCR reads. Found here are approximately 1,000,000 distinct CDR3 sequences, about 30% of them singletons; the top ten hold approximately 30%. The TCR comes from a boy under two years old who had a stem cell transplant for SCID, so the T cells may come from the graft donor. The genes are TRBV5-6 and TRBJ2-5; TRBD1 might be the D (6 bases). Material: PBMCs, mostly from graft donor cells, obtained 360 days after TCRalphabeta/CD19-depleted stem cell transplant. CDR3 region: CASSWGHLQETQYF. The CDR3 DNA reads TGTGCCAGCAGCTGGGGACACCTACAAGAGACCCAGTACTTC.